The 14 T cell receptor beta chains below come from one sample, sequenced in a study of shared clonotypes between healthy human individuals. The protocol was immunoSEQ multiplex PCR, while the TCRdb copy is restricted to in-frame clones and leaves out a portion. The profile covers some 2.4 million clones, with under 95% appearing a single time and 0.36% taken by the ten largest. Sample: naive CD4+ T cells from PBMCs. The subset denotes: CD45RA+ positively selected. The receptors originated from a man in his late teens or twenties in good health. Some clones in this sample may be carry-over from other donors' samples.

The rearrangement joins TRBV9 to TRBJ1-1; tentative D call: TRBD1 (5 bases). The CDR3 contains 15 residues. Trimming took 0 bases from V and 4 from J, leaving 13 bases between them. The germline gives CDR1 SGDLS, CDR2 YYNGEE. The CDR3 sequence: CASSVAGGRGTEAFF. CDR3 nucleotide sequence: TGTGCCAGCAGCGTAGCCGGGGGTCGGGGCACTGAAGCTTTCTTT. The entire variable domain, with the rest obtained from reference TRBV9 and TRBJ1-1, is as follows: DSGVTQTPKHLITATGQRVTLRCSPRSGDLSVYWYQQSLDQGLQFLIQYYNGEERAKGNILERFSAQQFPDLHSELNLSSLELGDSALYFCASSVAGGRGTEAFFGQGTRLTVV.

The CDR3 DNA reads TGTGCCAGCTCCAAGGGCGGGGACAGGCTCAGGAACACTGAAGCTTTCTTT. Protein: CASSKGGDRLRNTEAFF. The chain is built from TRBV18 and TRBJ1-1; 8 bases match TRBD1. The CDR3 loop spans 17 amino acids. V was pared by 6 bases and J by 1 base, with 13 bases of the junction left unmatched. Germline V gene sequence: CDR1 KGHSH, CDR2 LQKENI.

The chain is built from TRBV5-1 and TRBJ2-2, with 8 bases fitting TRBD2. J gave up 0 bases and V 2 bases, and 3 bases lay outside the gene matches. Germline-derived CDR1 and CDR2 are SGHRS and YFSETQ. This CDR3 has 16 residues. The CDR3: CASSFGLAANTGELFF. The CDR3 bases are TGCGCCAGCAGCTTCGGACTAGCAGCGAACACCGGGGAGCTGTTTTTT.

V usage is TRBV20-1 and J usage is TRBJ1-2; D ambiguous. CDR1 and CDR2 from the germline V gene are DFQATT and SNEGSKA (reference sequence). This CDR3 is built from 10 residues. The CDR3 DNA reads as TGCAGCCAGAGAGGGAATGGCTACACCTTC. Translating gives CSQRGNGYTF.

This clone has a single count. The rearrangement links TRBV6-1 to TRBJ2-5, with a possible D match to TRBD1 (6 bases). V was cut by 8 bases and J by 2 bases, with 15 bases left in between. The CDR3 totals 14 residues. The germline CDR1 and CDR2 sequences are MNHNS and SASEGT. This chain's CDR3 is CASRFWTEQETQYF. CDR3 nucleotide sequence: TGTGCCAGCCGATTCTGGACAGAACAAGAGACCCAGTACTTC.

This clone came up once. The CDR3 coding sequence is TGTGCCAGCAGCTTAGGACATACGTCCTACGAGCAGTACTTC. Translated: CASSLGHTSYEQYF. The genes are TRBV7-3 and TRBJ2-7; maybe TRBD1 (5 bases). The length of the CDR3 is 14 residues. The germline V and J ends were trimmed by 2 bases and 1 base, with 9 bases remaining between them. From germline, CDR1 is SGHTA and CDR2 FQGTGA.

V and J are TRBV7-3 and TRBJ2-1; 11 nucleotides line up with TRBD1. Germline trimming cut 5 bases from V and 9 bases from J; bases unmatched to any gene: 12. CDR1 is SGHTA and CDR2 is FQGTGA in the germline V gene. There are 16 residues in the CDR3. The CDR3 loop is CASSPNPGQGDTEQFF. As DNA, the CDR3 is TGTGCCAGCAGCCCAAATCCGGGACAGGGGGATACTGAGCAGTTCTTC.

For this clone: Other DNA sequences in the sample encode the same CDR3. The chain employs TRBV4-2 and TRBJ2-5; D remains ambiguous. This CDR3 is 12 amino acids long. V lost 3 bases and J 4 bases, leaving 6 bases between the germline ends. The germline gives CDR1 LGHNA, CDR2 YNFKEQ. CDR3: CASSQERETQYF. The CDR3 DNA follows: TGTGCCAGCAGCCAGGAAAGAGAGACCCAGTACTTC.

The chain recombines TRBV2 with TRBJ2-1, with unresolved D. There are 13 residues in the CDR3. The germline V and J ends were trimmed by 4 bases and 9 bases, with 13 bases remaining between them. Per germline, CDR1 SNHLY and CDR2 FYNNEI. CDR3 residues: CASSVNGATEQFF. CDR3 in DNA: TGTGCCAGCAGTGTAAATGGTGCGACTGAGCAGTTCTTC.

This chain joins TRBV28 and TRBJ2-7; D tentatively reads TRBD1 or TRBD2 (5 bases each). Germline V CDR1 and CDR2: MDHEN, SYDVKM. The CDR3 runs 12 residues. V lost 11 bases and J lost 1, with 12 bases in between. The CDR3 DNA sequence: TGTGCCTGTCGGGGACCGTCCTACGAGCAGTACTTC. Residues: CACRGPSYEQYF.

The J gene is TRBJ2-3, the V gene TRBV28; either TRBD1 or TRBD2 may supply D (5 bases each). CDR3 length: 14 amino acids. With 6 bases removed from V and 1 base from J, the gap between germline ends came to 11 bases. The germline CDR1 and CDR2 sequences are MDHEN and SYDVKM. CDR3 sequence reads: CASRPGTGTDTQYF. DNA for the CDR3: TGTGCCAGCAGACCCGGGACCGGCACAGATACGCAGTATTTT.

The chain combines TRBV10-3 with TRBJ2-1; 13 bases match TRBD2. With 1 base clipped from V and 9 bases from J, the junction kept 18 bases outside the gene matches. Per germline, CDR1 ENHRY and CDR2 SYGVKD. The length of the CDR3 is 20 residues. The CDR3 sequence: CAISEWPSGVTSGRYVEQFF. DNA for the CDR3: TGTGCCATCAGTGAGTGGCCCTCGGGCGTGACTAGCGGGAGGTATGTTGAGCAGTTCTTC.

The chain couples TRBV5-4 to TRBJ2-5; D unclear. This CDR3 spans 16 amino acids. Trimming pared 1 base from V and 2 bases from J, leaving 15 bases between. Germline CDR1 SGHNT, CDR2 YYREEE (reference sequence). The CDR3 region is CASSLYIASQQETQYF. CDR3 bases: TGTGCCAGCAGCTTGTACATCGCGTCACAACAAGAGACCCAGTACTTC.

The CDR3 region has the DNA TGTGCCACTAATACTAGAGGGGGTTTAGACAATGAGCAGTTCTTC. Its translation: CATNTRGGLDNEQFF. The V and J genes are TRBV19 and TRBJ2-1; a possible D gene is TRBD1 (6 bases). Germline V gives CDR1 LNHDA, CDR2 SQIVND (reference sequence). Trimming cost V 10 bases and J 5 bases, with 21 bases left between them. The CDR3 extends over 15 amino acids.